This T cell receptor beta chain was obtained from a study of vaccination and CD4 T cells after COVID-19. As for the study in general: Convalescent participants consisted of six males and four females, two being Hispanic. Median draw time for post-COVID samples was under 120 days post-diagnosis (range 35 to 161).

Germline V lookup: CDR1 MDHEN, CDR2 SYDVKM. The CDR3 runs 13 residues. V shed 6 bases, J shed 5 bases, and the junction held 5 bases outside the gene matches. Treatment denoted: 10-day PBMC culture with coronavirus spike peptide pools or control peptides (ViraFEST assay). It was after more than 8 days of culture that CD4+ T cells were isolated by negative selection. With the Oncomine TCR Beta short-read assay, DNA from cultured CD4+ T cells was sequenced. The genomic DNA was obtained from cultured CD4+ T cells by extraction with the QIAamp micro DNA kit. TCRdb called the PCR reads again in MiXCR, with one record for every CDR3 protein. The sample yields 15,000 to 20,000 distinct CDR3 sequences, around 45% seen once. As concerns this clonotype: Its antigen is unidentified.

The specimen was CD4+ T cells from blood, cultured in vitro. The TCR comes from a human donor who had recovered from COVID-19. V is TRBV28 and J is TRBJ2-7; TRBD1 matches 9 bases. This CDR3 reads CASSGTGRNEQYF. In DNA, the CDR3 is TGTGCCAGCAGCGGGACAGGGAGGAACGAGCAGTACTTC.